This T cell receptor beta chain was captured by sequencing in a study of blood T cell repertoires in COVID-19. Across the study: Sites in the United States, Italy and Spain provided acute and convalescent COVID-19 samples. From T cells, B-cell-depleted T cells, or PBMCs came the material, which was cDNA or gDNA.

Trimming cost V 0 bases and J 9 bases, with 9 bases left between them. The CDR3 contains 14 residues. Germline loops: CDR1 SGHVS, CDR2 FQNEAQ. Original data processing: Reference gene primers were amplified, and this amplification served to estimate nucleated cell counts. Sequenced by immunoSEQ multiplex PCR; TCRdb stores in-frame clones only, minus some. V, J and clone size derive from that table, while D and trimming were established from the DNA sequence. The sample holds fewer than 60,000 clones, about 80% seen once. The gene calls are TRBV7-8 and TRBJ1-6, with a weak D call TRBD1 (6 bases). Material for sequencing was peripheral blood. The source of this sequence is a man between 65 and 79 years old with acute or convalescent COVID-19. CDR3 residues: CASSLAGGRSPLHF. CDR3 bases: TGTGCCAGCAGCTTAGCAGGGGGACGTTCACCCCTCCACTTT.